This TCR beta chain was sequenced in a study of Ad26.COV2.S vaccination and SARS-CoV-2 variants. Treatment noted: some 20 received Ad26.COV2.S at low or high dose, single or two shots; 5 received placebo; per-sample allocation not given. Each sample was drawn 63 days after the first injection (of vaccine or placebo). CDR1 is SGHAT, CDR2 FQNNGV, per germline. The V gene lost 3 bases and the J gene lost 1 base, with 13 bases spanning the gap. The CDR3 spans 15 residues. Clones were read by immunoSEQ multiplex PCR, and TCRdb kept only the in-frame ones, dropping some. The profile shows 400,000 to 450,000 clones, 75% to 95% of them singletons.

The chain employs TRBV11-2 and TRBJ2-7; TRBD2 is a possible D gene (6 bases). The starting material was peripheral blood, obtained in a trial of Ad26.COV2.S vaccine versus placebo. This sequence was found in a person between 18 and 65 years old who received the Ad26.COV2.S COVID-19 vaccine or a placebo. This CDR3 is CASSLRRDLSYEQYF. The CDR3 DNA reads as TGTGCCAGCAGCTTGAGGCGGGACTTATCCTACGAGCAGTACTTC.